One sample yielded the 30 T cell receptor beta chains listed below, sequenced in a study of Graves' ophthalmopathy and Graves' hyperthyroidism. RNA transcripts provided the template for amplifying TCR beta CDR3 regions. Investigators did first-round RT-PCR with HTBI primers, then second-round multiplex PCR. TCRdb reanalysed the multiplex PCR reads using MiXCR and keeps one entry per CDR3 protein. The table lists more than 550,000 distinct CDR3 sequences, more than 40% of them singletons. The source material was peripheral blood. Receptors were obtained from an adult man with Graves' ophthalmopathy.

This clonotype turned up a few times. The V gene is TRBV5-5, the J gene TRBJ2-7; the D gene is possibly TRBD2 (5 bases). CDR3 length equals 14 residues. V lost 4 bases and J lost 5, with 16 bases in between. Germline CDR1 SGHKS, CDR2 YYEKEE (reference sequence). Written as DNA, the CDR3 is TGTGCCAGCAGCCCACCCCTAGCCCCCAACGAGCAGTACTTC. Amino acids: CASSPPLAPNEQYF. Full variable domain (outside the CDR3, taken from reference TRBV5-5 and TRBJ2-7): DAGVTQSPTHLIKTRGQQVTLRCSPISGHKSVSWYQQVLGQGPQFIFQYYEKEERGRGNFPDRFSARQFPNYSSELNVNALLLGDSALYLCASSPPLAPNEQYFGPGTRLTVT.

The chain links TRBV12-3 or TRBV12-4 to TRBJ1-6, with 11 bases identical to TRBD1. The CDR3 extends over 15 amino acids. V gave up 6 bases and J gave up 10 bases; unmatched junction bases: 8. CDR3 DNA: TGTGCCAGCAGCCAGAGCCGGGACAGGGGGTCACCCCTCCACTTT. This translates into CASSQSRDRGSPLHF.

Ten or more counts support this clonotype. The chain recombines TRBV2 with TRBJ1-2, with no clear D. V lost 8 bases to trimming and J lost 5 bases, with 6 bases between them. Germline CDR1 SNHLY, CDR2 FYNNEI. This CDR3 contains 10 residues. The CDR3 DNA reads TGTGCCAGCGCAAGATATGGCTACACCTTC. Protein product: CASARYGYTF.

A few counts support this clonotype. The chain combines TRBV4-1 with TRBJ1-5, with D possibly being TRBD1 (6 bases). The germline V gene has CDR1 MGHRA and CDR2 YSYEKL. The CDR3 has 16 residues. V was cut by 3 bases and J by 2 bases, with 14 bases left in between. The CDR3 DNA reads as TGCGCCAGCAGCCACGACCGGGGGCTTGGCAATCAGCCCCAGCATTTT. Protein product: CASSHDRGLGNQPQHF.

Regarding this clonotype: Relative to the germline gene, one junction end is altered; a read error may explain this. This chain links TRBV9 with TRBJ1-1, with TRBD1 as a possible D gene (5 bases). Germline assignment: CDR1 SGDLS and CDR2 YYNGEE. The length of the CDR3 is 14 residues. The CDR3 DNA follows: TGTGCCAGCAGCCAAGGCGAGGGTGGGACTGAAGCTTTCTTC. Translating it yields CASSQGEGGTEAFF.

For this clonotype: This may arise from a read error, as a much more abundant clone is one base away. The genes are TRBV2 and TRBJ2-5; 8 bases map to TRBD2. CDR1 is SNHLY, CDR2 FYNNEI, per germline. The CDR3 has 13 residues. The CDR3 loop reads CATVLAAQETQCF. As DNA, the CDR3 is TGTGCCACCGTACTAGCGGCTCAAGAGACCCAGTGCTTC.

In its sample, this clonotype was seen many times. The J gene is TRBJ1-6, the V gene TRBV12-3 or TRBV12-4; D uncertain. The ends were cut back, 3 bases at V and 6 bases at J, with 12 bases in the middle. This CDR3 comprises 15 residues. The CDR3 DNA sequence: TGTGCCAGCAGTTTCACGGTAGGGCGTAATTCACCCCTCCACTTT. Its translation: CASSFTVGRNSPLHF.

This clonotype was seen ten or more times. The chain uses TRBV19 and TRBJ1-5, with TRBD1 identical over 10 bases. This CDR3 comprises 16 residues. V dropped 5 bases and J dropped 2; count of bases not matched to a gene: 6. Per the germline V gene, CDR1 is LNHDA and CDR2 is SQIVND (reference sequence). This CDR3 reads CASSRDRGGGNQPQHF. For the CDR3, the DNA is TGTGCCAGTAGTCGGGACAGGGGAGGAGGCAATCAGCCCCAGCATTTT.

Ten or more counts support this clonotype. The rearrangement uses TRBV2 and TRBJ1-2; D is possibly TRBD1 (6 bases). This CDR3 is 11 amino acids long. In germline, CDR1 is SNHLY, CDR2 FYNNEI. V was clipped by 10 bases and J by 2 bases, with 8 bases between them. The CDR3 DNA is TGTGCCATCCAGGGGAACTATGGCTACACCTTC. It specifies CAIQGNYGYTF.

The chain is built from TRBV29-1 and TRBJ1-2; D gene unclear. The germline CDR1 and CDR2 sequences are SQVTM and ANQGSEA. The CDR3 consists of 13 residues. The germline V and J ends were trimmed by 1 base and 1 base, with 7 bases remaining between them. CDR3 residues: CSVEGSFNYGYTF. In nucleotides, the CDR3 is TGCAGCGTTGAAGGAAGTTTTAACTATGGCTACACCTTC.

This clonotype was seen ten or more times. The chain combines TRBV5-5 with TRBJ2-7, with TRBD1 identical over 7 bases. J lost 1 base, V lost 0 bases, and 4 bases had no gene match. CDR3 length equals 15 residues. Per germline, CDR1 SGHKS and CDR2 YYEKEE (reference sequence). DNA for the CDR3: TGTGCCAGCAGCTTGGTTACAGGGGCGTCCTACGAGCAGTACTTC. Its protein product is CASSLVTGASYEQYF. The variable domain in full, completed from reference TRBV5-5 and TRBJ2-7, reads DAGVTQSPTHLIKTRGQQVTLRCSPISGHKSVSWYQQVLGQGPQFIFQYYEKEERGRGNFPDRFSARQFPNYSSELNVNALLLGDSALYLCASSLVTGASYEQYFGPGTRLTVT.

This clonotype was recorded a few times. The chain has TRBV2 and TRBJ2-2, with D maybe TRBD2 (5 bases). The V and J ends lost 4 bases and 0 bases respectively, with 15 bases between them. This CDR3 spans 17 amino acids. CDR1 SNHLY and CDR2 FYNNEI come from the germline V gene. The CDR3 here is CASSVGAGIANTGELFF. CDR3 nucleotide sequence: TGTGCCAGCAGTGTAGGTGCCGGGATCGCGAACACCGGGGAGCTGTTTTTT.

The chain links TRBV29-1 to TRBJ1-5; the D gene is possibly TRBD1 (5 bases). CDR1 and CDR2 (germline): SQVTM, ANQGSEA. The CDR3 is 12 residues long. Trimming removed 1 base from V and 14 bases from J, with 15 bases in between. The CDR3 loop reads CSVEGAGRNEHF. The CDR3 DNA reads TGCAGCGTTGAAGGGGCAGGGAGGAACGAGCATTTT.

V gene TRBV29-1 combines with J gene TRBJ2-2; maybe TRBD2 (5 bases). V lost 6 bases and J lost 11, with 13 bases in between. From germline, CDR1 is SQVTM and CDR2 ANQGSEA. The CDR3 has 11 residues. The CDR3 region is CSVVRDRELFF. The CDR3, as DNA: TGCAGCGTCGTCCGGGATCGCGAGCTGTTTTTT.

A few counts support this clonotype. The chain uses TRBV4-3 and TRBJ2-7; TRBD1 or TRBD2 may be the D gene (7 bases each). Germline lookup yields CDR1 LGHNA and CDR2 YSLEER. With 5 bases removed from V and 2 bases from J, the gap between germline ends came to 16 bases. The CDR3 loop spans 15 amino acids. CDR3 in DNA: TGCGCCAGCAGCAAAGGTTCAGGGGGGGCCTACGAGCAGTACTTC. Translation gives CASSKGSGGAYEQYF.

This clonotype was recorded many times. The gene calls are TRBV10-3 and TRBJ2-2; TRBD2 matches at 7 bases. This CDR3 has 17 amino acids. V lost 0 bases, J lost 2 bases, and 6 bases stayed unmatched. The germline gives CDR1 ENHRY, CDR2 SYGVKD. CDR3 in amino acids: CAISESGGTTNTGELFF. CDR3 coding DNA: TGTGCCATCAGTGAGTCAGGAGGGACTACCAACACCGGGGAGCTGTTTTTT.

Details on this clonotype: The conserved phenylalanine or tryptophan normally closing the CDR3 is absent here, so this likely arose from a read error. The CDR3 region is CASSVGPGGWTAYSNQPQHL. Written as DNA, the CDR3 is TGTGCCAGCAGTGTAGGACCGGGGGGTTGGACGGCCTATAGCAACCAGCCCCAGCATCTT. The chain couples TRBV2 to TRBJ1-5, with D possibly being TRBD1 (5 bases). This CDR3 has 20 residues. CDR1 is SNHLY and CDR2 is FYNNEI in the germline V gene.

The chain uses TRBV20-1 and TRBJ2-7; D perhaps matches TRBD2 (6 bases). Germline V gene data show CDR1 as DFQATT and CDR2 as SNEGSKA (reference sequence). This CDR3 region has 15 residues. Trimming took off 3 bases at V and 0 bases at J, with 15 bases between the two ends. Here the CDR3 reads CSASRLTGSSYEQYF. CDR3 bases: TGCAGTGCTAGCCGGCTGACCGGGAGCTCCTACGAGCAGTACTTC.

The CDR3 loop reads CASSSGGQGWSEKLFF. The CDR3 region has the DNA TGTGCCAGCAGCTCGGGGGGACAGGGATGGAGTGAAAAACTGTTTTTT. This chain connects TRBV9 to TRBJ1-4, with 9 bases that match TRBD1. This CDR3 has 16 residues. CDR1 SGDLS and CDR2 YYNGEE come from the germline V gene. J was trimmed by 7 bases and V by 4 bases; bases with no gene match: 11.

The V gene is TRBV7-9, the J gene TRBJ2-6; D possibly matches TRBD1 or TRBD2 (5 bases each). This CDR3 is built from 17 residues. V lost 3 bases and J 3 bases, leaving 15 bases between the germline ends. Germline V gives CDR1 SEHNR, CDR2 FQNEAQ (reference sequence). CDR3 loop: CASSLSPGSIGANVLTF. CDR3 nucleotides: TGTGCCAGCAGCTTGTCCCCAGGGAGCATTGGGGCCAACGTCCTGACTTTC.

This clonotype has ten or more counts. V and J are TRBV19 and TRBJ1-2, with unresolved D. The V end was cut by 2 bases, the J end by 5 bases, with 9 bases between. This CDR3 is 13 amino acids long. Germline CDR1 and CDR2: LNHDA and SQIVND (reference sequence). For the CDR3, the DNA is TGTGCCAGTAGTATACCTGACGGGTATGGCTACACCTTC. Residues: CASSIPDGYGYTF.

Comments on this clonotype: This sequence may be a read error, since a much larger clone differs from it by one base. The gene calls are TRBV7-3 and TRBJ2-7, with 10 bases that match TRBD1. CDR3 size: 14 residues. CDR1 and CDR2 (germline): SGHTA, FQGTGA. The CDR3 DNA follows: TGTGCCAGCAGCCCGACAGGGGGCGGGTACGAGCAGCACTTC. It codes for CASSPTGGGYEQHF.

The CDR3 sequence: CSVGGTGGRDGYTF. CDR3 nucleotide sequence: TGCAGCGTAGGGGGGACAGGGGGCCGTGATGGCTACACCTTC. The rearrangement joins TRBV29-1 to TRBJ1-2; 12 bases are a match to TRBD1. CDR1 SQVTM and CDR2 ANQGSEA come from the germline V gene. After removal of 6 bases from V and 6 bases from J, the junction contained 8 bases not matched to a gene. There are 14 residues in the CDR3.

This clonotype has ten or more counts. The chain joins TRBV7-2 to TRBJ1-2; unclear D gene. Germline V gene data show CDR1 as SGHTA and CDR2 as FQGNSA. The CDR3 is 14 amino acids. Trimming pared 1 base from V and 4 bases from J, leaving 10 bases between. The CDR3 DNA is TGTGCCAGCAGCTTAGTTGCGACTAGCTATGGCTACACCTTC. It encodes CASSLVATSYGYTF.

This clonotype was seen many times. The J gene is TRBJ2-7, the V gene TRBV7-8, with D perhaps matching TRBD2 (5 bases). This CDR3 has 14 amino acids. CDR1 and CDR2 from the germline V gene are SGHVS and FQNEAQ. V lost 5 bases and J lost 5, with 16 bases in between. CDR3 sequence reads: CASSHREDLHEQYF. DNA of the CDR3: TGTGCCAGCAGCCACCGGGAAGATCTCCACGAGCAGTACTTC.

The chain couples TRBV30 to TRBJ1-1; D uncertain. The CDR3 covers 13 residues. The V gene lost 0 bases and the J gene lost 5 bases, with 10 bases spanning the gap. Per the germline V gene, CDR1 is GTSNPN and CDR2 is SVGIG (reference sequence). The CDR3 sequence is CAWSVTGWTEAFF. The CDR3 DNA follows: TGTGCCTGGAGTGTAACCGGATGGACTGAAGCTTTCTTT.

This clonotype was seen at least ten times. V gene TRBV7-2 combines with J gene TRBJ1-2, with 7 positions matching TRBD1. V lost 3 bases and J lost 1; bases outside the gene matches: 5. Germline V gives CDR1 SGHTA, CDR2 FQGNSA. CDR3 length equals 15 residues. This chain's CDR3 is CASSFLTGNNYGYTF. The DNA for the CDR3 is TGTGCCAGCAGCTTCCTGACAGGGAATAACTATGGCTACACCTTC.

In the case of this clonotype: A much larger clone differs by one base, so this may be a read error. The V gene is TRBV6-4, the J gene TRBJ2-7, with D perhaps matching TRBD2 (6 bases). In germline, CDR1 is MRHNA, CDR2 SNTAGT. The CDR3 extends over 12 amino acids. CDR3 DNA: TGTGCCAGGGGGGACTTTACCTACGGGCAGTACTTC. It encodes CARGDFTYGQYF.

This clonotype is a singleton in its sample. The rearrangement links TRBV7-8 to TRBJ1-5; D perhaps matches TRBD1 (6 bases). The CDR3 has 16 residues. Germline assignment: CDR1 SGHVS and CDR2 FQNEAQ. Trimming shortened V by 5 bases and J by 11 bases, and 25 bases separated the two germline ends. The chain's CDR3 is CASSPRTGTSEETQHF. The CDR3 bases are TGTGCCAGCAGCCCTCGAACCGGGACATCCGAAGAGACCCAGCATTTT.

In its sample, this clonotype was seen many times. The chain carries TRBV12-3 or TRBV12-4 and TRBJ1-1, with TRBD1 as a possible D gene (6 bases). This CDR3 is built from 14 residues. Trimming left V 4 bases short and J 0 bases short, with 9 bases between. In DNA form, the CDR3 reads TGTGCCAGCAGTTACGGGACAATGAACACTGAAGCTTTCTTT. Amino acids: CASSYGTMNTEAFF.